Listed below are T cell receptor beta chains from one sample, sequenced in a study of radiotherapy plus CTLA-4 blockade in lung cancer. The protocol was immunoSEQ multiplex PCR, while the TCRdb copy is restricted to in-frame clones and leaves out a portion. The sample has 60,000 to 75,000 clones, around 76% seen once. The source material was peripheral blood, sampled from a patient treated with radiotherapy plus ipilimumab. The receptors shown here come from a human donor with non-small cell lung cancer whose response to radiotherapy plus ipilimumab could not be evaluated. Some clones in this sample may be carry-over from other donors' samples. Both conserved end residues are trimmed from each CDR3. The order of the fields is clone size, V gene, D gene, CDR3 protein. D genes are given only for firm matches. Clone size is not always given. Where it is, it says once, few, many or a class for expanded clones.

-	TRBV6-5	TRBD1	ASSRQGETEAF
few	TRBV10-3	TRBD1	AIRGGQQNTEAF
-	TRBV2	-	ASSALQETQY
-	TRBV9	-	ASSVRGEKLF
-	TRBV9	-	ASSRENNSPLH
-	TRBV10-3	-	AISESLTAYGYT
-	TRBV4-1	TRBD1	ASSQGATGARSGNTIY
-	TRBV5-8	-	ASRAALATDTQY
-	TRBV11-2	TRBD1	ASSLGTASTNEKLF
-	TRBV4-1	TRBD1	ASSATGSGNTIY
-	TRBV11-2	-	ASSLDWPEAF
few	TRBV11-2	-	ASSPLRGHYEQY
-	TRBV27	TRBD2	ASSGLAGVLNEQF
-	TRBV4-1	TRBD2	ASSQDEGLARRTQY
-	TRBV28	-	ASSLPGEAF
-	TRBV7-8	TRBD1	ASRGGQFPGNTIY
few	TRBV18	TRBD1	ASSSEGQTYQPQH
-	TRBV5-1	-	ASSLGASSGTGELF
few	TRBV18	TRBD2	ASSPIAWPGGTGELF
once	TRBV6-5	-	ASSYGQSPQETQY
-	TRBV6-1	-	ASRDAGDTEAF
-	TRBV19	-	ASKVESTTGEQY
-	TRBV29-1	-	SVVNRANTEAF
-	TRBV18	TRBD2	ASSPMIGEGTQY
few	TRBV6-1	TRBD2	ASSEGTSSFGETQY
-	TRBV5-4	-	ASSPFYERTEAF
-	TRBV10-3	-	AISASGDNSPLH
-	TRBV30	-	AWSAGGTYGYT
-	TRBV4-2	-	ASSQGPRGAGSYNEQF
few	TRBV5-6	-	ASRLDTNTEAF
-	TRBV4-1	-	ASSQVGDTFYEQY
-	TRBV18	-	ASSPASYTEAF
-	TRBV5-1	TRBD2	ASSSAPGGAYNEQF
-	TRBV19	-	ASSIAPGGYEQY
-	TRBV4-2	-	ASRHAQGLYTDTQY
few	TRBV10-3	-	AISDTYEQY
-	TRBV5-6	TRBD1	ASSPDRGLIY
-	TRBV27	TRBD1	ASSLSGGQGPGYT
once	TRBV27	TRBD1	ASSSNRGPMNTEAF
-	TRBV5-1	-	ASSLVQGQNTEAF
-	TRBV18	TRBD1	ASSATGGAYEQY
-	TRBV5-1	-	ASSLDPGGYNEQF